This TCR beta chain was recorded in a study of Graves' ophthalmopathy and Graves' hyperthyroidism. RNA transcripts were the source from which TCR beta CDR3 regions were amplified. After a first-round RT-PCR with HTBI primers, a second-round multiplex PCR was run. MiXCR, applied by TCRdb to the multiplex PCR reads, yields one record per CDR3 protein. The sample consists of a few hundred thousand distinct CDR3 sequences, less than 40% of them appearing once. This clonotype has at least ten counts. Unmatched junction bases numbered 15, after V lost 2 bases and J lost 2 bases. The CDR3 extends over 19 amino acids. The germline CDR1 and CDR2 sequences are SEHNR and FQNEAQ (reference sequence).

This sequence was found in an adult man with Graves' hyperthyroidism. J is TRBJ2-7 and V is TRBV7-9, with 10 bases aligning to TRBD2. Material for sequencing was peripheral blood or thyroid tissue (not recorded which). In DNA, the CDR3 is TGTGCCAGCAGCTTACTCGCTAGCGGGGGTGCAGCTAAAACCTACGAGCAGTACTTC. Its translation: CASSLLASGGAAKTYEQYF.